Below are 24 T cell receptor beta chains sequenced from a single sample in a study of technical replicates of blood from several donors. Only in-frame clones appear in the TCRdb table, and some are missing; sequencing was by immunoSEQ multiplex PCR. The sample has about 80,000 clones, 93% seen once. The sample taken for sequencing was T cells isolated from PBMCs. These receptors were taken from a human donor in good health.

The CDR3 spells CASSVTGTGGYTF. The CDR3 DNA is TGTGCCAGCAGCGTGACAGGGACGGGGGGCTACACCTTC. V and J are TRBV7-2 and TRBJ1-2; TRBD1 matches 7 bases. The ends lost 5 bases at V and 8 bases at J; junction bases unmatched: 8. This CDR3 is built from 13 residues. Per the germline V gene, CDR1 is SGHTA and CDR2 is FQGNSA. Full variable domain (rest looked up from reference TRBV7-2 and TRBJ1-2): GAGVSQSPSNKVTEKGKDVELRCDPISGHTALYWYRQSLGQGLEFLIYFQGNSAPDKSGLPSDRFSAERTGGSVSTLTIQRTQQEDSAVYLCASSVTGTGGYTFGSGTRLTVV.

This clone was picked up one time. The chain combines TRBV6-1 with TRBJ1-5; maybe TRBD1 (5 bases). This CDR3 comprises 14 residues. The V gene's germline CDR1 is MNHNS and CDR2 SASEGT. Trimming took off 5 bases at V and 4 bases at J, with 12 bases between the two ends. The CDR3 loop is CASSIDRANQPQHF. CDR3 nucleotide sequence: TGTGCCAGCAGTATAGACAGAGCTAATCAGCCCCAGCATTTT.

The CDR3 DNA is TGTGCCACCAGCCTAGAGGGGACAGGGGACATCCACGAGCAGTACTTC. Translated: CATSLEGTGDIHEQYF. The V gene is TRBV15, the J gene TRBJ2-7; 10 nucleotides align to TRBD1. V shed 5 bases and J 5 bases; nucleotides not matched to a gene: 12. Germline CDR1 and CDR2: LNHNV and YYDKDF (reference sequence). The CDR3 runs to 16 residues.

This clone came up once. The gene calls are TRBV6-1 and TRBJ2-1; tentative D call: TRBD2 (5 bases). In germline, CDR1 is MNHNS, CDR2 SASEGT. The CDR3 has 13 amino acids. The V and J ends lost 7 bases and 7 bases respectively, with 14 bases between them. CDR3: CASTSTSPNEQFF. The CDR3 nucleotides read TGTGCCAGCACCTCCACTAGTCCAAATGAGCAGTTCTTC.

The rearrangement links TRBV11-2 to TRBJ2-1; no reliable D call. The V gene lost 4 bases and the J gene lost 5 bases, with 18 bases spanning the gap. CDR3 length: 16 amino acids. Germline loops: CDR1 SGHAT, CDR2 FQNNGV. The CDR3 is CASSSEQVTMDNEQFF. The CDR3 nucleotides read TGTGCCAGCAGCTCCGAGCAAGTAACCATGGACAATGAGCAGTTCTTC.

The CDR3 bases are TGTGCCAGCAGTGAAGCACCTAGACTTCCAGATACGCAGTATTTT. Translation: CASSEAPRLPDTQYF. This chain links TRBV2 with TRBJ2-3; no definite D call. The CDR3 extends over 15 amino acids. Per the germline V gene, CDR1 is SNHLY and CDR2 is FYNNEI. The V and J ends lost 0 bases and 4 bases respectively, with 11 bases between them.

The chain joins TRBV7-9 to TRBJ2-7, with a weak D call TRBD1 (6 bases). This CDR3 contains 13 residues. The germline V gene encodes CDR1 SEHNR and CDR2 FQNEAQ (reference sequence). V was cut by 8 bases and J by 0 bases, with 11 bases left in between. CDR3: CASVRDISYEQYF. CDR3 nucleotide sequence: TGTGCCAGCGTACGGGACATCTCCTACGAGCAGTACTTC.

This clone was detected only once. The V and J genes are TRBV9 and TRBJ2-5, with 10 nucleotides matching TRBD1. Trimming cost V 3 bases and J 3 bases; bases outside gene matches: 5. Per germline, CDR1 SGDLS and CDR2 YYNGEE. CDR3 length equals 15 residues. The CDR3 DNA reads TGTGCCAGCAGCGACACCGGGACAGGGGAAGAGACCCAGTACTTC. Translated: CASSDTGTGEETQYF.

This clone was counted a single time. The chain uses TRBV5-4 and TRBJ1-2; TRBD1 matches at 7 bases. J lost 2 bases, V lost 2 bases, and 3 bases had no gene match. There are 14 residues in the CDR3. Germline CDR1 and CDR2: SGHNT and YYREEE (reference sequence). The CDR3 loop reads CASSLQGMNYGYTF. In nucleotides, the CDR3 is TGTGCCAGCAGCTTACAGGGGATGAACTATGGCTACACCTTC.

The chain is built from TRBV19 and TRBJ1-5, with D possibly matching TRBD1 (6 bases). V lost 5 bases to trimming and J lost 0 bases, with 14 bases between them. Germline V gene data show CDR1 as LNHDA and CDR2 as SQIVND (reference sequence). The CDR3 is made up of 16 amino acids. The CDR3, as DNA: TGTGCCAGTAGTCCCCCTTACAGGGATAGCAATCAGCCCCAGCATTTT. This sequence encodes CASSPPYRDSNQPQHF.

The V gene is TRBV7-3, the J gene TRBJ2-1; 12 nucleotides match TRBD1. J lost 6 bases, V lost 5 bases, and 5 bases had no gene match. CDR1 SGHTA and CDR2 FQGTGA come from the germline V gene. The length of the CDR3 is 15 residues. Here the CDR3 DNA reads TGTGCCAGCAGCCCCGGGACAGGGGGCCGCAATGAGCAGTTCTTC. Its protein is CASSPGTGGRNEQFF.

This sequence joins TRBV6-6 and TRBJ1-1; D uncertain. Per the germline V gene, CDR1 is MNHNY and CDR2 is SVGAGI (reference sequence). V was shortened by 6 bases and J by 8 bases, with 13 bases between the two germline ends. The CDR3 totals 12 residues. Written as DNA, the CDR3 is TGTGCCAGCAGATCCGAGGTCATCGAAGCTTTCTTT. Its protein is CASRSEVIEAFF.

The chain is built from TRBV9 and TRBJ2-2; TRBD2 matches 8 bases. Trimming removed 0 bases from V and 10 bases from J; junction bases left unmatched: 5. Looked up from germline, CDR1 is SGDLS and CDR2 is YYNGEE. This CDR3 has 14 amino acids. The CDR3 sequence is CASSVEREGPELFF. The CDR3 DNA reads TGTGCCAGCAGCGTAGAACGGGAGGGTCCGGAGCTGTTTTTT.

The chain combines TRBV9 with TRBJ1-4; 9 nucleotides line up with TRBD1. The CDR3 runs 15 residues. J gave up 6 bases and V 4 bases, and 7 bases lay outside the gene matches. CDR1 and CDR2 (germline): SGDLS, YYNGEE. Here the CDR3 reads CASSTSGTGYEKLFF. CDR3 nucleotide sequence: TGTGCCAGCAGCACATCCGGGACAGGGTATGAAAAACTGTTTTTT.

For the CDR3, the DNA is TGTGCCAGCGGATCTAACAGGTTTAGCAATCAGCCCCAGCATTTT. Its translation: CASGSNRFSNQPQHF. The rearrangement joins TRBV28 to TRBJ1-5, with TRBD1 as a possible D gene (5 bases). This CDR3 is 15 amino acids long. Germline CDR1 reads MDHEN; CDR2 reads SYDVKM. V was shortened by 8 bases and J by 0 bases, with 14 bases between the two germline ends.

V is TRBV7-2 and J is TRBJ1-5; no definite D call. Trimming took off 7 bases at V and 9 bases at J, with 16 bases between the two ends. The CDR3 contains 13 residues. From germline, CDR1 is SGHTA and CDR2 FQGNSA. CDR3 nucleotide sequence: TGTGCCAGCAACGCGGCCTACGCTGGGCCCCAGCATTTT. This codes for CASNAAYAGPQHF.

The CDR3 sequence is CASSRTGDEQYF. CDR3 in DNA: TGTGCCAGCTCCCGGACAGGGGACGAGCAGTACTTC. This chain links TRBV18 with TRBJ2-7; 9 nucleotides match TRBD1. Germline V gives CDR1 KGHSH, CDR2 LQKENI. The CDR3 extends over 12 amino acids. Germline trimming cut 6 bases from V and 5 bases from J; bases unmatched to any gene: 2.

The chain is built from TRBV4-1 and TRBJ1-5; possibly TRBD1 for D (5 bases). CDR1 and CDR2 from the germline V gene are MGHRA and YSYEKL. With 0 bases removed from V and 4 bases from J, the gap between germline ends came to 7 bases. The CDR3 consists of 14 residues. CDR3 sequence: CASSQDRGNQPQHF. As DNA, the CDR3 is TGCGCCAGCAGCCAAGATAGGGGTAATCAGCCCCAGCATTTT.

The DNA of the CDR3 is TGTGCCAGCAGTTTGACAGGGGGCAATGGTCAGCCCCAGCATTTT. Protein sequence: CASSLTGGNGQPQHF. This chain connects TRBV27 to TRBJ1-5; 10 bases agree with TRBD1. Germline V gene sequence: CDR1 MNHEY, CDR2 SMNVEV (reference sequence). The CDR3 length is 15 residues. The junction had 5 bases not matched to a gene; V was cut back by 3 bases and J by 6 bases.

Of note for this clone: At the DNA level, this CDR3 is encoded by other sequences in the same sample as well. This rearrangement joins TRBV9 to TRBJ2-1, with D maybe TRBD2 (5 bases). The CDR3 runs to 14 residues. V gave up 0 bases and J gave up 3 bases, with 7 bases separating them. Germline-derived CDR1 and CDR2 are SGDLS and YYNGEE. The CDR3 here is CASSVGGSYNEQFF. DNA for the CDR3: TGTGCCAGCAGCGTAGGAGGGAGCTACAATGAGCAGTTCTTC.

This clone occurred once. The genes are TRBV30 and TRBJ2-1; 12 positions agree with TRBD2. The CDR3 length is 13 residues. V trimming: 7 bases; J trimming: 8 bases; junction bases outside the gene matches: 6. The germline V gene has CDR1 GTSNPN and CDR2 SVGIG (reference sequence). CDR3 nucleotides: TGTGCCTCTTCTAGCGGGAGGGCCGATGAGCAGTTCTTC. This gives the protein CASSSGRADEQFF.

There are a few counts of this clone. The J gene is TRBJ2-7, the V gene TRBV29-1, with D maybe TRBD2 (6 bases). The CDR3 is 12 residues long. Trimming left V 5 bases short and J 7 bases short, with 15 bases between. The germline CDR1 and CDR2 sequences are SQVTM and ANQGSEA. The CDR3 sequence: CSVRGTSMEQYF. CDR3 DNA: TGCAGCGTTCGGGGGACCAGCATGGAGCAGTACTTC.

J is TRBJ2-1 and V is TRBV10-3; D is ambiguous. Per germline, CDR1 ENHRY and CDR2 SYGVKD. The germline V and J ends were trimmed by 4 bases and 10 bases, with 20 bases remaining between them. The CDR3 length is 15 residues. Here the CDR3 DNA reads TGTGCCATCAGTGGGATCCAGCGCTCCCTAATGGAGCAGTTCTTC. Protein product: CAISGIQRSLMEQFF.

This chain joins TRBV6-6 and TRBJ2-7; TRBD1 agrees at 7 bases. There are 15 residues in the CDR3. Looked up from germline, CDR1 is MNHNY and CDR2 is SVGAGI (reference sequence). The V gene end was trimmed by 0 bases and the J gene end by 0 bases; junction bases not matched to a gene: 2. For the CDR3, the DNA is TGTGCCAGCAGTTACTCTGGGACAGTCTCCTACGAGCAGTACTTC. Amino acid sequence: CASSYSGTVSYEQYF.